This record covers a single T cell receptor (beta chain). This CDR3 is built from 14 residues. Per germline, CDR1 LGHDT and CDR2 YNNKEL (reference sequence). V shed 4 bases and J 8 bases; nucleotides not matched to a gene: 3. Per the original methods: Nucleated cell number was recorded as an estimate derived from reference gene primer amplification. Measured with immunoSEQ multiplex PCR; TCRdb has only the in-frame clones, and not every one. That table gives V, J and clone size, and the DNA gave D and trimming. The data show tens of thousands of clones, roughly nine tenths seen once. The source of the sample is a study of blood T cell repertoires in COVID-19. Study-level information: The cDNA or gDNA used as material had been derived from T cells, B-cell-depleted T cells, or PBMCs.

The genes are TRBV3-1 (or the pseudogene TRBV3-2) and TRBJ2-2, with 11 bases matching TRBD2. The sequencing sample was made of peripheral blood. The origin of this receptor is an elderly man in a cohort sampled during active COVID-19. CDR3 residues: CASSRGLAGGELFF. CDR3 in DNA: TGTGCCAGCAGCCGAGGACTAGCGGGTGGGGAGCTGTTTTTT.